These 29 T cell receptor beta chains were all obtained from the same sample, sequenced in a study of control samples from healthy donors and cancer patients. TCRdb's copy holds only in-frame clones and misses some; the assay was immunoSEQ multiplex PCR. The table records roughly 130,000 clones, approximately 91% of them present only once. The sample taken for sequencing was blood. The receptors come from a woman aged 25-40 years in good health.

The genes are TRBV6-6 and TRBJ2-7; 9 bases are shared with TRBD1. J gave up 3 bases and V 5 bases, and 8 bases lay outside the gene matches. The V gene's germline CDR1 is MNHNY and CDR2 SVGAGI (reference sequence). CDR3 length: 15 residues. CDR3 DNA sequence: TGTGCCAGCAGTGACGAGGGACAGGGAAACTACGAGCAGTACTTC. Translation: CASSDEGQGNYEQYF.

The V gene is TRBV9, the J gene TRBJ2-7; D is ambiguous. The V gene's germline CDR1 is SGDLS and CDR2 YYNGEE. The CDR3 extends over 13 amino acids. Trimming took off 6 bases at V and 4 bases at J, with 14 bases between the two ends. The CDR3 nucleotides read TGTGCCAGCACGGGTCCTCCAGAATACGAGCAGTACTTC. It encodes CASTGPPEYEQYF.

The chain links TRBV7-8 to TRBJ1-5; D remains unclear. The CDR3 runs to 15 residues. Germline values: CDR1 SGHVS, CDR2 FQNEAQ. V lost 5 bases to trimming and J lost 1 base, with 12 bases between them. The CDR3 sequence is CASSRTELSNQPQHF. CDR3 coding DNA: TGTGCCAGCAGCCGCACGGAATTGAGCAATCAGCCCCAGCATTTT.

The chain combines TRBV19 with TRBJ1-1, with D tentatively TRBD1 (5 bases). The CDR3 totals 16 residues. V was pared by 2 bases and J by 9 bases, with 22 bases between. Germline assignment: CDR1 LNHDA and CDR2 SQIVND (reference sequence). The chain's CDR3 is CASSILRGSGVTQAFF. CDR3 nucleotides: TGTGCCAGTAGTATATTACGGGGGTCGGGGGTCACCCAAGCTTTCTTT.

The rearrangement joins TRBV11-2 to TRBJ2-3; D perhaps matches TRBD1 (6 bases). The germline V gene encodes CDR1 SGHAT and CDR2 FQNNGV. Trimming took 5 bases from V and 6 from J, leaving 12 bases between them. The CDR3 length is 13 residues. As DNA, the CDR3 is TGTGCCAGCAGCCTCGGCCAGGGGGATACGCAGTATTTT. As protein: CASSLGQGDTQYF.

The V gene is TRBV18, the J gene TRBJ2-5; D is uncertain. The CDR3 extends over 16 amino acids. Looked up from germline, CDR1 is KGHSH and CDR2 is LQKENI. V was cut by 0 bases and J by 3 bases, with 14 bases left in between. The CDR3 reads CASSPPEWAAKETQYF. The CDR3 DNA follows: TGTGCCAGCTCACCACCGGAGTGGGCAGCTAAAGAGACCCAGTACTTC.

The V gene is TRBV5-5, the J gene TRBJ2-1, with 7 nucleotides matching TRBD2. The CDR3 is 13 residues long. The germline V gene encodes CDR1 SGHKS and CDR2 YYEKEE (reference sequence). J was trimmed by 6 bases and V by 0 bases; bases with no gene match: 0. The CDR3 sequence is CASSLGTSNEQFF. CDR3 in DNA: TGTGCCAGCAGCTTGGGGACTAGCAATGAGCAGTTCTTC.

J is TRBJ2-7 and V is TRBV6-5; TRBD1 aligns across 10 bases. CDR1 MNHEY and CDR2 SVGAGI come from the germline V gene. Trimming cost V 2 bases and J 3 bases; bases outside gene matches: 4. The CDR3 spans 15 residues. The CDR3 protein is CASSYDGQGVYEQYF. CDR3 in DNA: TGTGCCAGCAGTTACGATGGACAGGGGGTCTACGAGCAGTACTTC.

A remark on this clone: A read error may account for a junction end that differs from germline. This CDR3 reads CASSYGTSGSQIF. Here the CDR3 DNA reads TGTGCCAGCAGTTACGGGACTAGCGGGAGTCAAATCTTC. The V call is TRBV6-6, the J call TRBJ2-1, with TRBD2 matching over 14 bases. CDR3 length equals 13 residues. CDR1 is MNHNY, CDR2 SVGAGI, per germline (reference sequence).

The chain recombines TRBV29-1 with TRBJ1-3; D gene uncertain. This CDR3 has 13 amino acids. Germline V CDR1 and CDR2: SQVTM, ANQGSEA. The ends were cut back, 4 bases at V and 0 bases at J, with 7 bases in the middle. The CDR3 protein is CSVAHGSGNTIYF. The CDR3 region has the DNA TGCAGCGTTGCCCATGGCTCTGGAAACACCATATATTTT.

A remark on this clone: Other DNA sequences of this sample code for an identical CDR3. The rearrangement joins TRBV24-1 to TRBJ2-2; D uncertain. The germline V and J ends were trimmed by 4 bases and 1 base, with 3 bases remaining between them. The CDR3 covers 13 residues. Germline-derived CDR1 and CDR2 are KGHDR and SFDVKD. The CDR3 reads CATSDGNTGELFF. DNA for the CDR3: TGTGCCACCAGTGACGGGAACACCGGGGAGCTGTTTTTT.

As for this clone: A junction end diverges from the germline sequence, so it may reflect a read error. The chain couples TRBV5-1 to TRBJ2-7; 10 bases fit TRBD1. The CDR3 is 14 residues long. Germline V gene lookup returns CDR1 SGHRS and CDR2 YFSETQ. The CDR3 here is CASGFRQGAREQYF. The CDR3 DNA reads TGCGCCAGCGGCTTCCGACAGGGGGCGCGGGAGCAGTACTTC.

This clone was detected only a few times. This chain joins TRBV18 and TRBJ1-1, with D unclear. Per the germline V gene, CDR1 is KGHSH and CDR2 is LQKENI. V lost 1 base and J 0 bases, leaving 12 bases between the germline ends. This CDR3 contains 16 residues. DNA for the CDR3: TGTGCCAGCTCACCACAGGCGGGTACAATGAACACTGAAGCTTTCTTT. This sequence encodes CASSPQAGTMNTEAFF. The entire variable domain, with the rest obtained from reference TRBV18 and TRBJ1-1, is as follows: NAGVMQNPRHLVRRRGQEARLRCSPMKGHSHVYWYRQLPEEGLKFMVYLQKENIIDESGMPKERFSAEFPKEGPSILRIQQVVRGDSAAYFCASSPQAGTMNTEAFFGQGTRLTVV.

The chain recombines TRBV5-4 with TRBJ1-4, with 11 bases aligning to TRBD1. The CDR3 is 15 amino acids. The J segment lost 7 bases and the V segment lost 3 bases, leaving 5 bases of the junction unmatched. Per germline, CDR1 SGHNT and CDR2 YYREEE (reference sequence). The CDR3 reads CASSWTGGRGEKLFF. CDR3 coding DNA: TGTGCCAGCAGCTGGACAGGGGGCCGAGGTGAAAAACTGTTTTTT.

The V call is TRBV3-1 (or the pseudogene TRBV3-2), the J call TRBJ2-3; 12 nucleotides align to TRBD2. The CDR3 covers 17 residues. The trim removed 5 bases at V and 2 bases at J, leaving 8 bases unmatched. The germline V gene encodes CDR1 LGHDT and CDR2 YNNKEL (reference sequence). CDR3 in amino acids: CASSATGTSGYTDTQYF. The CDR3 DNA reads TGTGCCAGCAGCGCCACCGGGACTAGCGGGTACACAGATACGCAGTATTTT.

The rearrangement uses TRBV20-1 and TRBJ1-5; D is perhaps TRBD1 (5 bases). Germline CDR1 DFQATT, CDR2 SNEGSKA (reference sequence). CDR3 length: 18 amino acids. V lost 3 bases and J 5 bases, leaving 26 bases between the germline ends. This CDR3 reads CSASIWGFQGGRHQPQHF. Written as DNA, the CDR3 is TGCAGTGCTAGTATTTGGGGGTTCCAGGGAGGCCGCCATCAGCCCCAGCATTTT.

This rearrangement joins TRBV6-5 to TRBJ2-7, with TRBD1 identical over 9 bases. Per the germline V gene, CDR1 is MNHEY and CDR2 is SVGAGI. J gave up 5 bases and V 0 bases, and 5 bases lay outside the gene matches. This CDR3 spans 15 amino acids. CDR3 bases: TGTGCCAGCAGTTACTCGGACAGGGGTACGGACGAGCAGTACTTC. This gives the protein CASSYSDRGTDEQYF.

J is TRBJ1-3 and V is TRBV30; D ambiguous. Germline assignment: CDR1 GTSNPN and CDR2 SVGIG (reference sequence). The CDR3 spans 12 residues. V was trimmed by 0 bases and J by 14 bases, leaving 14 bases between them. In nucleotides, the CDR3 is TGTGCCTGGAGTGTACTGGGCTCTTGGGTATATTTT. Its protein product is CAWSVLGSWVYF.

The J gene is TRBJ2-7, the V gene TRBV6-5; 8 bases agree with TRBD1. The ends lost 7 bases at V and 3 bases at J; junction bases unmatched: 8. Looked up from germline, CDR1 is MNHEY and CDR2 is SVGAGI. The length of the CDR3 is 14 residues. CDR3 region: CASTRTGYYYEQYF. CDR3 DNA: TGTGCCAGCACTAGGACAGGGTATTACTACGAGCAGTACTTC.

V and J are TRBV1 and TRBJ2-3; the tabulated D call, TRBD2, remains unverified against the DNA. TRBV1 is a pseudogene. The CDR3 extends over 17 amino acids. The CDR3 sequence is CTSSQGGRASGTDTQYF. The CDR3 DNA sequence: TGCACCAGCAGCCAAGGGGGCCGGGCTAGCGGAACAGATACGCAGTATTTT.

The rearrangement uses TRBV7-8 and TRBJ1-1; 7 bases match TRBD1. In germline, CDR1 is SGHVS, CDR2 FQNEAQ. V trimming: 1 base; J trimming: 5 bases; junction bases outside the gene matches: 10. This CDR3 has 16 residues. CDR3 sequence reads: CASSLGMDRTATEAFF. The CDR3 nucleotides read TGTGCCAGCAGCTTAGGAATGGACAGGACAGCGACTGAAGCTTTCTTT.

The CDR3 region is CASSFQDSNSPLHF. The CDR3 coding sequence is TGTGCCAGCAGCTTCCAGGACAGTAATTCACCCCTCCACTTT. The chain joins TRBV9 to TRBJ1-6; weak D call: TRBD1 (6 bases). V was shortened by 4 bases and J by 6 bases, with 11 bases between the two germline ends. Germline loops: CDR1 SGDLS, CDR2 YYNGEE. The CDR3 is 14 residues long.

The V call is TRBV11-1, the J call TRBJ1-3; D unclear. CDR1 and CDR2 (germline): SGHAT, FQDESV (reference sequence). The V end lost 5 bases, the J end lost 1 base, and 6 bases lay between the germline ends. The CDR3 consists of 13 residues. CDR3 DNA sequence: TGTGCCAGCAGCCCGCGTTCTGGAAACACCATATATTTT. Encoded protein: CASSPRSGNTIYF.

The chain combines TRBV30 with TRBJ2-7; 7 positions match TRBD1. Per the germline V gene, CDR1 is GTSNPN and CDR2 is SVGIG (reference sequence). The CDR3 runs 12 residues. The J segment lost 1 base and the V segment lost 8 bases, leaving 5 bases of the junction unmatched. The CDR3 sequence: CAGQDSSYEQYF. The CDR3, as DNA: TGTGCCGGACAGGACTCTTCCTACGAGCAGTACTTC.

The J gene is TRBJ2-2, the V gene TRBV24-1; TRBD1 agrees at 9 bases. The CDR3 is 14 residues long. CDR1 is KGHDR and CDR2 is SFDVKD in the germline V gene. V dropped 7 bases and J dropped 4; count of bases not matched to a gene: 3. The CDR3: CATSDRGFTGELFF. The CDR3 DNA follows: TGTGCCACCAGCGACAGGGGGTTCACCGGGGAGCTGTTTTTT.

The chain links TRBV19 to TRBJ2-2; possibly TRBD1 or TRBD2 for D (6 bases each). The CDR3 runs 15 residues. In germline, CDR1 is LNHDA, CDR2 SQIVND (reference sequence). Trimming took 2 bases from V and 5 from J, leaving 12 bases between them. Here the CDR3 reads CASSIYPGATGELFF. CDR3 bases: TGTGCCAGTAGTATATACCCGGGGGCGACCGGGGAGCTGTTTTTT.

This clone has just a few counts. This chain joins TRBV28 and TRBJ1-2, with D unclear. The CDR3 extends over 13 amino acids. Trimming left V 4 bases short and J 1 base short, with 7 bases between. Germline assignment: CDR1 MDHEN and CDR2 SYDVKM. This CDR3 is CASSSGFNYGYTF. For the CDR3, the DNA is TGTGCCAGCAGTTCGGGGTTTAACTATGGCTACACCTTC.

The chain links TRBV25-1 to TRBJ2-5; 13 bases match TRBD2. CDR1 and CDR2 from the germline V gene are MGHDK and SYGVNS. V gave up 3 bases and J gave up 7 bases; unmatched junction bases: 8. The CDR3 contains 16 residues. CDR3 amino acids: CASSDWAGLAGSTQYF. As DNA, the CDR3 is TGTGCCAGCAGTGACTGGGCGGGACTAGCGGGATCGACCCAGTACTTC.

CDR3 in DNA: TGTGCCAGCAGCTTGGGGTTCGGGGAGACCCAGTACTTC. The encoded protein is CASSLGFGETQYF. V and J are TRBV11-2 and TRBJ2-5; D remains unclear. Trimming stripped 3 bases from V and 5 bases from J, with 10 bases between. CDR1 is SGHAT, CDR2 FQNNGV, per germline. There are 13 residues in the CDR3. Looking up the rest from reference TRBV11-2 and TRBJ2-5 gives the full variable domain: EAGVAQSPRYKIIEKRQSVAFWCNPISGHATLYWYQQILGQGPKLLIQFQNNGVVDDSQLPKDRFSAERLKGVDSTLKIQPAKLEDSAVYLCASSLGFGETQYFGPGTRLLVL.